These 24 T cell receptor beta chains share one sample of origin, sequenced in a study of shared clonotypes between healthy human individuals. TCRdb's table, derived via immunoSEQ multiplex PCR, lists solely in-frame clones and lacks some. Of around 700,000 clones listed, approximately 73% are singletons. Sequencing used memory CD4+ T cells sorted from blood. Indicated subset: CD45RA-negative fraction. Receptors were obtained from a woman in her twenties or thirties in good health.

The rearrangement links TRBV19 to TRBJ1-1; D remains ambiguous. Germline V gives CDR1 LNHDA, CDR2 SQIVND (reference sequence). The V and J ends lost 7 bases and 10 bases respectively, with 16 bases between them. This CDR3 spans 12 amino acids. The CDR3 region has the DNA TGTGCCAGTAATGGAGTTCTGCTTGGAGCTTTCTTT. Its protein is CASNGVLLGAFF.

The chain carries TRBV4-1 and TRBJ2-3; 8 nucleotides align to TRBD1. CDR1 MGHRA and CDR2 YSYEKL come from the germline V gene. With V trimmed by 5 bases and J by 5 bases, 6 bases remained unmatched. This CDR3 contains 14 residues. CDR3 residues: CASSSRTGRDTQYF. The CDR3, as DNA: TGCGCCAGCAGCTCCCGGACAGGGCGAGATACGCAGTATTTT.

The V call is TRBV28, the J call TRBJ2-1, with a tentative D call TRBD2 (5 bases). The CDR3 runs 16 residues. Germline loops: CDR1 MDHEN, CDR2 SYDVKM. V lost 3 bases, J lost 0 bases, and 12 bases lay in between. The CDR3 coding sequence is TGTGCCAGCAGTTTCTCGCCGGGGTACTCCTACAATGAGCAGTTCTTC. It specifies CASSFSPGYSYNEQFF.

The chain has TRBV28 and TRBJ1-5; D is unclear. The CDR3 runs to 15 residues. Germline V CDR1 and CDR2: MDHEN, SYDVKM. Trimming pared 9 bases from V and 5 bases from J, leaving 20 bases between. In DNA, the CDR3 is TGTGCCAGTACTGAAACATGGGGTCCCGATCAGCCCCAGCATTTT. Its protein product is CASTETWGPDQPQHF.

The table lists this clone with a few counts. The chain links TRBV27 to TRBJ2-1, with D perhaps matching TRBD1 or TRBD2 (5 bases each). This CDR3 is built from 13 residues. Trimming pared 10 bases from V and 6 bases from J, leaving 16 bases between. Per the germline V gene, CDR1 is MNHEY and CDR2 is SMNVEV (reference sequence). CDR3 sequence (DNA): TGTGCCACCGGGACCACCCGAGCCAATGAGCAGTTCTTC. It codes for CATGTTRANEQFF.

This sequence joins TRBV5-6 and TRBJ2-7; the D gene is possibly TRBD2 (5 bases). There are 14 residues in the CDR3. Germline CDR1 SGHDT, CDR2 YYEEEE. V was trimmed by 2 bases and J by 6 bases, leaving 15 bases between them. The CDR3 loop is CASSFRERMGEQYF. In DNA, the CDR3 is TGTGCCAGCAGCTTCCGGGAACGAATGGGCGAGCAGTACTTC.

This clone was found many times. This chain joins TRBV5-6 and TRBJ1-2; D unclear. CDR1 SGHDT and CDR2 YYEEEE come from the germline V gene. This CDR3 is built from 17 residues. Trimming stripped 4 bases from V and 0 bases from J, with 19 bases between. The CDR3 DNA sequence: TGTGCCAGCAGCCCACAGCCCGGCATCTCAGCTAACTATGGCTACACCTTC. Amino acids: CASSPQPGISANYGYTF.

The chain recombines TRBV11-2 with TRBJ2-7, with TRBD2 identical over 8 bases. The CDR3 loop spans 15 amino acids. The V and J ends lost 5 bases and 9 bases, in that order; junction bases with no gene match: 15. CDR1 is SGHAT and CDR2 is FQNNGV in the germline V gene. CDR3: CASSLLSAGGTLQYF. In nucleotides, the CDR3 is TGTGCCAGCAGCCTCCTCTCGGCGGGAGGAACTTTGCAGTACTTC.

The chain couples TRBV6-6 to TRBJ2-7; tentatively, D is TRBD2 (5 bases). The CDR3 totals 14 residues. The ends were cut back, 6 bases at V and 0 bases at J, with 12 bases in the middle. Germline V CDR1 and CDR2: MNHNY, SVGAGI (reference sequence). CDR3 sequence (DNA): TGTGCCAGCAGGGGAGCGGAGAGCTCCTACGAGCAGTACTTC. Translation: CASRGAESSYEQYF.

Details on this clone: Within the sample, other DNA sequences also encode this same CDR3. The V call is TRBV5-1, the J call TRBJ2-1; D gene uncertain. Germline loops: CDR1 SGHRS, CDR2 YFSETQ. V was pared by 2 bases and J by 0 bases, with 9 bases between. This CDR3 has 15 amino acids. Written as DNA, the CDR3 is TGCGCCAGCAGCTTCTCCGTTAGCTCCTACAATGAGCAGTTCTTC. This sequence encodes CASSFSVSSYNEQFF.

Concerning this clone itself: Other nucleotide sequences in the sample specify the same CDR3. This chain's CDR3 is CASSLEGGANYGYTF. The DNA for the CDR3 is TGTGCCAGCAGCTTAGAAGGGGGAGCTAACTATGGCTACACCTTC. The chain employs TRBV7-9 and TRBJ1-2, with a possible D match to TRBD1 (6 bases). This CDR3 region has 15 residues. V shed 1 base and J shed 0 bases, with 9 bases lying between them. Germline V gives CDR1 SEHNR, CDR2 FQNEAQ (reference sequence).

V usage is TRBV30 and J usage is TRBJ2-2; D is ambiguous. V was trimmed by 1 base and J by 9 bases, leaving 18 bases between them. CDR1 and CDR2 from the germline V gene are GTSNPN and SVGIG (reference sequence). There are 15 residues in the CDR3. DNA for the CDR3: TGTGCCTGGAGTGAAGGGTCTACCCCGGCCAGGGAGCTGTTTTTT. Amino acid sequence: CAWSEGSTPARELFF. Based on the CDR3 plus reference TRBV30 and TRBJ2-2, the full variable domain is SQTIHQWPATLVQPVGSPLSLECTVEGTSNPNLYWYRQAAGRGLQLLFYSVGIGQISSEVPQNLSASRPQDRQFILSSKKLLLSDSGFYLCAWSEGSTPARELFFGEGSRLTVL.

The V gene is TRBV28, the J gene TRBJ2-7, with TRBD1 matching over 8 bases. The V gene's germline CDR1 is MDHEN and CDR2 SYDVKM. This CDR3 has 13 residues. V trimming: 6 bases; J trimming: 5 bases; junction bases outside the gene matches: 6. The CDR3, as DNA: TGTGCCAGCAGGGGGACAGGCTTACACGAGCAGTACTTC. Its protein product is CASRGTGLHEQYF.

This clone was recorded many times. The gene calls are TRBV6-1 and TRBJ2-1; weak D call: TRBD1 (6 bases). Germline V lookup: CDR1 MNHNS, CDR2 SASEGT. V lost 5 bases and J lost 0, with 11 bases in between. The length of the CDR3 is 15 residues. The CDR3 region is CASSTGTNSYNEQFF. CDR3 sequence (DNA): TGTGCCAGCAGTACCGGGACAAACTCCTACAATGAGCAGTTCTTC.

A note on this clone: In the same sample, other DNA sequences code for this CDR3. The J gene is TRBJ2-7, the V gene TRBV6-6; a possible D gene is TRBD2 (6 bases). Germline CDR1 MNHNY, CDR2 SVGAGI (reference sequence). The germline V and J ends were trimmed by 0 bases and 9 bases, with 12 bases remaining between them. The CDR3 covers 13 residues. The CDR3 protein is CASSYSAGGLQYF. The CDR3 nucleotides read TGTGCCAGCAGTTACTCGGCCGGGGGATTGCAGTACTTC.

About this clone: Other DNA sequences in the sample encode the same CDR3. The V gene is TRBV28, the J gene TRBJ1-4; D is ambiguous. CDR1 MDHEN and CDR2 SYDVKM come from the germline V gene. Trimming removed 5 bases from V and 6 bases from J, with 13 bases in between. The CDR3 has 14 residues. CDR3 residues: CASSVGGRDEKLFF. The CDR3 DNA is TGTGCCAGCAGTGTGGGCGGCCGGGATGAAAAACTGTTTTTT.

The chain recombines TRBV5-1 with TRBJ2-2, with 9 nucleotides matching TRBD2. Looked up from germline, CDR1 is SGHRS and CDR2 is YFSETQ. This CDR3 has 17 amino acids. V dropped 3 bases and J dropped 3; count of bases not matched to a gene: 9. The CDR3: CASSSLAGGSDTGELFF. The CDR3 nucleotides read TGCGCCAGCAGCTCCTTGGCGGGAGGGTCGGACACCGGGGAGCTGTTTTTT.

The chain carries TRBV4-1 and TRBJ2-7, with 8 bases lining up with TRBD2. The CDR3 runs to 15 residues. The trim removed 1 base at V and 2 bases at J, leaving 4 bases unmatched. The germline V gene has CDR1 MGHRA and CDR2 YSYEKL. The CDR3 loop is CASSQALAGTYEQYF. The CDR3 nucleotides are TGCGCCAGCAGCCAAGCCCTAGCGGGTACCTACGAGCAGTACTTC.

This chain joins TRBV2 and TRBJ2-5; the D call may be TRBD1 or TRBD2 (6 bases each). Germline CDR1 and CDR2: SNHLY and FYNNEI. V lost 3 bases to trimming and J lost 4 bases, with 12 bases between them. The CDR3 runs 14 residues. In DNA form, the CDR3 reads TGTGCCAGCAGTGATGGAGGAGGGGGAGAGACCCAGTACTTC. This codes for CASSDGGGGETQYF.

CDR3 protein: CASSYRTSGSDEQFF. The CDR3, as DNA: TGTGCCAGCAGTTACCGGACTAGCGGGAGCGATGAGCAGTTCTTC. This rearrangement joins TRBV6-5 to TRBJ2-1; 13 nucleotides match TRBD2. The germline gives CDR1 MNHEY, CDR2 SVGAGI. The trim removed 2 bases at V and 8 bases at J, leaving 3 bases unmatched. The CDR3 has 15 residues.

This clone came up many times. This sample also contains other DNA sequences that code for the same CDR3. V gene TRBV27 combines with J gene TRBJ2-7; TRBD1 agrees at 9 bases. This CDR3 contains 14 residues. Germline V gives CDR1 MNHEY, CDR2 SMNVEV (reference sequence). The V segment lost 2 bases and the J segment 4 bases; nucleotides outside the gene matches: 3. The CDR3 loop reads CASSLVDRGYEQYF. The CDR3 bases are TGTGCCAGCAGTTTAGTGGACAGGGGATACGAGCAGTACTTC.

The CDR3 region is CASSGFGSTDTQYF. Here the CDR3 DNA reads TGTGCCAGCAGTGGATTCGGAAGCACAGATACGCAGTATTTT. The J gene is TRBJ2-3, the V gene TRBV27; D uncertain. Per the germline V gene, CDR1 is MNHEY and CDR2 is SMNVEV (reference sequence). Trimming removed 5 bases from V and 0 bases from J, with 9 bases in between. There are 14 residues in the CDR3.

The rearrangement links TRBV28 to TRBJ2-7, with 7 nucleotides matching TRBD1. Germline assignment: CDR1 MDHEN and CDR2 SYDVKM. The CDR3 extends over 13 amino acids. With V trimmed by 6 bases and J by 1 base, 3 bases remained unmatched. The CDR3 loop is CASRGQVSYEQYF. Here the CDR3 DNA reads TGTGCCAGCAGAGGACAGGTTTCCTACGAGCAGTACTTC.

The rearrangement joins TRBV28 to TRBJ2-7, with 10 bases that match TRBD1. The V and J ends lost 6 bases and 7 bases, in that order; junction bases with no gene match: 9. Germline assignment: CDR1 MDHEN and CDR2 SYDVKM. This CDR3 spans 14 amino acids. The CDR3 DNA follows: TGTGCCAGCAGCACGGGACAGGGGCCTAGGGAGCAGTACTTC. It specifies CASSTGQGPREQYF.